This T cell receptor (beta chain) was observed in a study of blood T cells in healthy people across ages. Study outcomes and limitations: Unsorted PBMC input precluded a conclusive naive versus antigen-experienced comparison.

The length of the CDR3 is 13 residues. The germline gives CDR1 MDHEN, CDR2 SYDVKM. Concerning this clonotype: The antigen is unknown.

PCR was performed a second time for about 6 to 11 cycles using a sample-barcoded 5' primer and a J-beta primer mix. No fewer than 3 million CDR3-containing paired-end reads came from each sample. Using its own MiXCR run on the 5' RACE reads, TCRdb lists one record per CDR3 protein. The sample includes about 1,400,000 distinct CDR3 sequences, around two fifths seen only once; the top ten take less than 8%. The chain uses TRBV28 and TRBJ2-4; D uncertain. Matching the DNA end better, TRBJ2-7 makes the J call doubtful. This clonotype was obtained from a young woman in good health. Sequencing used blood. CDR3 nucleotides: TGTGCCAGCAGTTTATTTTCAGGTGGCGAGCAGTACTTC. Translating gives CASSLFSGGEQYF.